The clone carrying this T cell receptor beta chain was seen a handful of times. The source of the sample is a study of response to subunit inactivated influenza vaccine. MiXCR, run by TCRdb on the RT-PCR reads, gives a single entry per CDR3 protein. The sample lists about 650,000 distinct CDR3 sequences; about 15% were seen once. There are 11 residues in the CDR3. Trimming took off 7 bases at V and 5 bases at J, with 8 bases between the two ends. Germline CDR1 reads MDHEN; CDR2 reads SYDVKM. This sample comprised PBMCs from blood, obtained 11 to 12 days after vaccination. The genes are TRBV28 and TRBJ2-5; no clear D gene. This sequence was found in a man over 45 who received an inactivated influenza vaccine. Here the CDR3 reads CASKTMETQYF. CDR3 nucleotides: TGTGCCAGCAAGACGATGGAGACCCAGTACTTC.